This TCR beta chain was retrieved from a study of long-term antiretroviral therapy in people with HIV. The table lists this clone with a count of one. A v3.0 immunoSEQ assay was performed at survey level. Measured with immunoSEQ multiplex PCR; TCRdb has only the in-frame clones, and not every one. The data contain some 25,000 clones, roughly 84% of them singletons. The CDR3 has 16 residues. V gave up 0 bases and J gave up 2 bases, with 13 bases separating them. Sequenced here: unsorted PBMCs, sampled just over 4.2 years after starting antiretroviral therapy. The V and J genes are TRBV23-1 and TRBJ2-5; the D gene is possibly TRBD2 (5 bases). TRBV23-1 is an open reading frame, and its role is uncertain. The source of this sequence is a man under 40 with HIV. The CDR3: CASSQSFGEIQETQYF. CDR3 bases: TGCGCCAGCAGTCAATCGTTTGGGGAGATACAAGAGACCCAGTACTTC.